The 8 T cell receptor beta chains presented below share a single source sample, sequenced in a study of blood T cells in healthy people across ages. A sample-barcoded 5' primer and a J-beta primer mix were used in a second PCR of about 6 to 11 cycles. MiXCR, applied by TCRdb to the 5' RACE reads, yields one record per CDR3 protein. The repertoire consists of 600,000 or so distinct CDR3 sequences, with around 21% occurring once and the leading ten covering approximately 3.7%. Sequencing used blood. Receptor source: a man in his 70s in good health.

The rearrangement joins TRBV28 to TRBJ1-5, with D perhaps matching TRBD1 (6 bases). The V and J ends lost 7 bases and 6 bases respectively, with 13 bases between them. The CDR3 has 13 residues. Per germline, CDR1 MDHEN and CDR2 SYDVKM. The CDR3 nucleotides read TGTGCCAGCAAAACAGGGTTTAGTCAGCCCCAGCATTTT. It encodes CASKTGFSQPQHF.

The V gene is TRBV11-2, the J gene TRBJ1-6; no firm D call. V lost 3 bases to trimming and J lost 6 bases, with 9 bases between them. The CDR3 length is 14 residues. Germline CDR1 reads SGHAT; CDR2 reads FQNNGV. The CDR3 loop is CASSFGSFNSPLHF. CDR3 bases: TGTGCCAGCAGCTTCGGTAGCTTTAATTCACCCCTCCACTTT.

The J gene is TRBJ2-1, the V gene TRBV24-1; 14 bases line up with TRBD2. Germline V lookup: CDR1 KGHDR, CDR2 SFDVKD. V dropped 4 bases and J dropped 9; count of bases not matched to a gene: 7. The CDR3 consists of 16 residues. The CDR3 DNA sequence: TGTGCCACCAGTGAACGTGGACTAGCGGGAGGCGGTGAGCAGTTCTTC. It translates to CATSERGLAGGGEQFF.

J is TRBJ1-5 and V is TRBV7-9, with TRBD1 matching over 7 bases. The CDR3 extends over 16 amino acids. CDR1 and CDR2 (germline): SEHNR, FQNEAQ (reference sequence). The junction had 9 bases not matched to a gene; V was cut back by 5 bases and J by 2 bases. The CDR3 bases are TGTGCCAGCAGCCCTATGGAAGGACAGGGCAATCAGCCCCAGCATTTT. This gives the protein CASSPMEGQGNQPQHF.

This clonotype was counted only a few times. The chain employs TRBV6-1 and TRBJ2-7, with D uncertain. Judging by the DNA end, TRBJ2-1 fits better; the J call may be wrong. CDR1 and CDR2 from the germline V gene are MNHNS and SASEGT. The CDR3 covers 12 residues. This CDR3 is CASNILSREQFF. CDR3 DNA: TGTGCCAGCAACATCTTGAGCAGGGAGCAGTTCTTC.

V usage is TRBV5-1 and J usage is TRBJ2-5, with D possibly matching TRBD2 (6 bases). The CDR3 totals 16 residues. Germline V gene data show CDR1 as SGHRS and CDR2 as YFSETQ. The ends were cut back, 1 base at V and 1 base at J, with 14 bases in the middle. The CDR3: CASSLQVWTIQETQYF. The DNA for the CDR3 is TGCGCCAGCAGCTTGCAGGTCTGGACTATCCAAGAGACCCAGTACTTC.

This clonotype was seen repeatedly, ten times or more. CDR3 region: CASSLGHYEQYF. The CDR3 nucleotides are TGTGCCAGCAGCTTAGGACACTACGAGCAGTACTTC. The chain uses TRBV11-2 and TRBJ2-5; no clear D gene. The end of the DNA aligns better with TRBJ2-7, so the J call may be wrong. There are 12 residues in the CDR3. Germline V gene lookup returns CDR1 SGHAT and CDR2 FQNNGV.

The rearrangement joins TRBV24-1 to TRBJ2-7; 9 bases are shared with TRBD2. This CDR3 is built from 16 residues. Germline V gene data show CDR1 as KGHDR and CDR2 as SFDVKD. Losses at the gene ends were 3 bases for V and 10 bases for J; bases not matched to a gene: 15. This CDR3 is CATSDALAGRREGQYF. The CDR3 nucleotides are TGTGCCACCAGTGATGCTCTAGCGGGACGCCGAGAGGGCCAGTACTTC.